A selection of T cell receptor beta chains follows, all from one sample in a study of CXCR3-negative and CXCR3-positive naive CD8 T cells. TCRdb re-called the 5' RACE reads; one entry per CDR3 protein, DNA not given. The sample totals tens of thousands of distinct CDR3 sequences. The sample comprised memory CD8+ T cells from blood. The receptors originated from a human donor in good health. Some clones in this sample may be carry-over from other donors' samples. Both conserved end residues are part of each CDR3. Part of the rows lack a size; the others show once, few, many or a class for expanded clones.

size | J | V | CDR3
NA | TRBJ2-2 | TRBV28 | CASFRGEDTGELFF
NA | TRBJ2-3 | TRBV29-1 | CSVEDLFGSPIYTQYF
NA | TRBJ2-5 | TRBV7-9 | CASSTSGDRGETQYF
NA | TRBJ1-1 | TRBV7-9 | CASSFAETTEAFF
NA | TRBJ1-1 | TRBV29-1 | CSVDRMNTEAFF
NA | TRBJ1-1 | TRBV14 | CASSQDRGLLNTEAFF
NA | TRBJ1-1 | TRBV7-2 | CASSWGVEAFF
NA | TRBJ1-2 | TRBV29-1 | CSVEVKGENYGYTF
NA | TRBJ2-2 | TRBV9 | CASSAKPSGTNTGELFF
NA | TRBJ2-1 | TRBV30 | CAWKGSLWDRALGSSYNEQFF
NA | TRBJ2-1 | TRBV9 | CASSARAGTSGGNEQFF
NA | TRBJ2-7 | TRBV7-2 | CARSPDRSSSYEQYF
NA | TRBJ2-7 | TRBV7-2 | CASSLNSYEQYF
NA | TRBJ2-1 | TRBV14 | CASSRGPLQDEQFF
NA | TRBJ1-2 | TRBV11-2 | CASSESGRLFTF
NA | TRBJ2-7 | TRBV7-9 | CASSSRGSYEQYF
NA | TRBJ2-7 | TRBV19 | CASSSGTGEYEQYF
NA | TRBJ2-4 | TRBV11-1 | CASSFLGAKNIQYF
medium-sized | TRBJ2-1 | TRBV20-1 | CSARPPAEYNEQFF
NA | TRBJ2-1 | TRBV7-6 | CASSLPGPGGEQFF
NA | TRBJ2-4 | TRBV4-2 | CASSQDPAGEAKNIQYF
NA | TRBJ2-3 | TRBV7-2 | CASSLLGLAGKNTQYF
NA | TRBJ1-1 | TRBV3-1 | CASSARTGVNTEAFF
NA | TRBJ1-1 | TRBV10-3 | CAIRNVRESDEAFF
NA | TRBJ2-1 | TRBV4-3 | CASSQDGQINEQFF
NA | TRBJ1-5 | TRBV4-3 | CASSQAFFIQPQRF
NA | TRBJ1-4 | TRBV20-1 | CSASGPGGSNEKLFF
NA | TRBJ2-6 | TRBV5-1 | CASSLAGISGANVLTF
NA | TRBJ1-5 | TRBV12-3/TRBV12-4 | CASRQGAQPQHF
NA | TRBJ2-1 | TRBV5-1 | CASSITGGSYNEQFF
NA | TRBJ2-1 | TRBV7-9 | CASSLGTEQFF
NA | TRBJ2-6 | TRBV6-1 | CASSEKGAGSGANVLTF
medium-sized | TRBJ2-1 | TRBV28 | CASSLGGGLFDEQFF
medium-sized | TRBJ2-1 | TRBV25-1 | CASSESRGSLNEQFF
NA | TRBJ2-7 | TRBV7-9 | CASSSRGGYEQYF
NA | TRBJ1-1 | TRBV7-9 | CASSLQIEAFF
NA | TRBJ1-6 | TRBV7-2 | CASRDGTGRRSSPLHF
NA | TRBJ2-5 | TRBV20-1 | CSARLPLEKNKETQYF
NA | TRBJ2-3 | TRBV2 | CASMNSLAGNTDTQYF
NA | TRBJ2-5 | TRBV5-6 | CASSLGSEETQYF
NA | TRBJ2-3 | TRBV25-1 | CAGQGKASTDTQYF
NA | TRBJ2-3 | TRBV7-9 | CASSPGTSLAPDTQYF
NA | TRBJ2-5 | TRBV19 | CASSPLGGADWETQYF
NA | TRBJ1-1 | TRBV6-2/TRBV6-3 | CASSGPGQLNTEAFF
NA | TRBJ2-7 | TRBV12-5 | CASGLRGGYSTDEQYF
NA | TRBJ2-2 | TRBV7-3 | CASSLTPRSGGATGELFF
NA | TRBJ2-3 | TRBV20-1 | CSASSLGTDTQYF
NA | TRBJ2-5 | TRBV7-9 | CASTGGKTTPNQETQYF
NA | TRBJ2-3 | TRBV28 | CASLHPLRGPHTDTQYF
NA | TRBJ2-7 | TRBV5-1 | CASSLEGFTYEQYF
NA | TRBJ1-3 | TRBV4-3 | CASSQGVPSGNTIYF
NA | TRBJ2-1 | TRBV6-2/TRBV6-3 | CASSSRDFKQDNEQFF
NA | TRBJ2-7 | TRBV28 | CASSYPGQATNYEQYF
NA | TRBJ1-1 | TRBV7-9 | CASSLVGTEGSEAFF
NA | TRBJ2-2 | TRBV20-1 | CSAKAGGDTGELFF
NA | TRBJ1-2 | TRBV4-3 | CASSQDNDPIGYTF
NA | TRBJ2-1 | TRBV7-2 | CASSTTSGEYNEQFF
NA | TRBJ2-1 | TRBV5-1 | CASSSTGGNNEQFF
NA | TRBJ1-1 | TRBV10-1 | CASSVSENTEAFF